Here is one T cell receptor beta chain with its context. The sample comes from a study of T cell changes during pregnancy in multiple sclerosis. Germline V CDR1 and CDR2: SGHVS, FQNEAQ. The CDR3 is 15 residues long. The junction had 10 bases not matched to a gene; V was cut back by 5 bases and J by 10 bases. The repertoire was sequenced with immunoSEQ multiplex PCR; TCRdb's copy has only in-frame clones and lacks some. The sample lists roughly 80,000 clones; roughly 93% were seen once. The specimen comprised peripheral blood, sampled in the second trimester of pregnancy. This clonotype was sampled from a female donor with multiple sclerosis, enrolled in a pregnancy study. The rearrangement uses TRBV7-8 and TRBJ1-6, with 8 bases identical to TRBD1. Written as DNA, the CDR3 is TGTGCCAGCAGCACGCGACAGGGGATCGAGTCACCCCTCCACTTT. This gives the protein CASSTRQGIESPLHF.